Detailed here is one TCR beta chain. The antigen is undetermined. A read error may produce the germline difference seen at one junction end. Measured with immunoSEQ multiplex PCR; TCRdb has only the in-frame clones, and not every one. The sample has about 140,000 clones, 90% seen once. These data originate in a study of T cell responses to AZD1222 COVID-19 vaccine. Study conclusions and caveats: The study found vaccine-associated CD4 TCRs spanning spike, dominant at 160-218 and 743-854. Vaccination with two AZD1222 doses was followed by a rise in Spike-specific TCR breadth and depth.

Sequences were derived from peripheral blood, sampled on day 0 of AZD1222 vaccination. The sequence derives from an adult in good health.

The CDR3 loop is CASTNPSGYTGELFF. As DNA, the CDR3 is TGCGCCAGCACCAACCCCAGCGGGTACACCGGGGAGCTGTTTTTT. The chain employs TRBV2 and TRBJ2-2, with D possibly matching TRBD2 (6 bases). Germline V gene sequence: CDR1 SNHLY, CDR2 FYNNEI. The CDR3 covers 15 residues.